The TCR beta chain described here comes from a study of cytomegalovirus exposure and HLA in healthy donors. The CDR3 covers 15 residues. Germline CDR1 and CDR2: SGHTA and FQGNSA. The V end lost 2 bases, the J end lost 5 bases, and 12 bases lay between the germline ends. These donors, healthy bone marrow donors, were studied. Primers: 60 Vbeta forward and 13 Jbeta reverse. This table comes from immunoSEQ multiplex PCR, and its TCRdb copy is limited to in-frame clones, with some not included. The repertoire holds over 150,000 clones, with roughly two thirds as singletons. Notes on this clone: Other DNA sequences in the same sample also yield this CDR3.

The chain couples TRBV7-2 to TRBJ2-2; the D gene is possibly TRBD1 (6 bases). Sequences were obtained from PBMCs. This clonotype was obtained from a woman under 30 in good health and CMV-seropositive. The DNA for the CDR3 is TGTGCCAGCAGCTTATTACAGGGTTTGACCGGGGAGCTGTTTTTT. It codes for CASSLLQGLTGELFF.